These 6 T cell receptor beta chains share one sample of origin, sequenced in a study of cytomegalovirus exposure and HLA in healthy donors. Sequenced by immunoSEQ multiplex PCR; TCRdb stores in-frame clones only, minus some. The sample has 55,000 to 80,000 clones; 85% to 95% are singletons. The sequenced material came from PBMCs. The receptors derive from a woman under 30 in good health and CMV-seropositive.

V usage is TRBV4-3 and J usage is TRBJ1-4; D not resolved. The CDR3 is 16 amino acids. Germline V gene lookup returns CDR1 LGHNA and CDR2 YSLEER. The V gene lost 2 bases and the J gene lost 2 bases, with 12 bases spanning the gap. CDR3 bases: TGCGCCAGCAGCCAATCGAGGCTGGCGACTAATGAAAAACTGTTTTTT. This codes for CASSQSRLATNEKLFF.

This clone was recorded a few times. The chain couples TRBV29-1 to TRBJ1-3; no definite D call. The CDR3 spans 14 residues. V gave up 3 bases and J gave up 0 bases, with 9 bases separating them. Germline CDR1 reads SQVTM; CDR2 reads ANQGSEA. For the CDR3, the DNA is TGCAGCGTTGAGCTTCGGGGCTCTGGAAACACCATATATTTT. It specifies CSVELRGSGNTIYF.

Here the CDR3 reads CAWSRDRGYEQYF. As DNA, the CDR3 is TGTGCCTGGAGCCGGGACAGGGGGTACGAGCAGTACTTC. The chain has TRBV30 and TRBJ2-7, with TRBD1 matching over 11 bases. The length of the CDR3 is 13 residues. Germline V CDR1 and CDR2: GTSNPN, SVGIG (reference sequence). The ends lost 3 bases at V and 4 bases at J; junction bases unmatched: 2.

The chain links TRBV19 to TRBJ2-1; 8 bases are a match to TRBD1. The CDR3 consists of 13 residues. In germline, CDR1 is LNHDA, CDR2 SQIVND (reference sequence). With V trimmed by 5 bases and J by 5 bases, 2 bases remained unmatched. The CDR3 reads CASSLTGDNEQFF. DNA of the CDR3: TGTGCCAGTAGTTTGACAGGGGACAATGAGCAGTTCTTC.

The chain uses TRBV28 and TRBJ2-7; D is possibly TRBD1 (5 bases). V lost 7 bases and J lost 1, with 14 bases in between. The CDR3 loop spans 14 amino acids. The germline CDR1 and CDR2 sequences are MDHEN and SYDVKM. Here the CDR3 reads CASNKRGRSYEQYF. The CDR3 DNA reads TGTGCCAGCAACAAAAGGGGCAGATCCTACGAGCAGTACTTC.

The chain joins TRBV12-5 to TRBJ2-5; 7 nucleotides line up with TRBD1. Looked up from germline, CDR1 is LGHNT and CDR2 is FRNRAP. There are 14 residues in the CDR3. The V segment lost 6 bases and the J segment 0 bases; nucleotides outside the gene matches: 4. DNA for the CDR3: TGTGCTAGTGGCCCCGGGACAGACCAAGAGACCCAGTACTTC. Protein sequence: CASGPGTDQETQYF.